Reported below is one TCR beta chain. An end of the junction differs from the germline gene, which may be a read error. These data belong to a study of Ad26.COV2.S vaccination and SARS-CoV-2 variants. CDR1 KGHSH and CDR2 LQKENI come from the germline V gene. The CDR3 contains 11 residues. Treatment in this sample: 15 to 20 received Ad26.COV2.S at low or high dose, single or two shots; about 5 received placebo; per-sample allocation not given. Sample collection was performed on day 63 after the first vaccine or placebo injection. Generated by immunoSEQ multiplex PCR, the TCRdb table keeps only in-frame clones and is missing some. The profile shows 350,000 to 500,000 clones, over 75% of them singletons.

Here the sequenced sample was peripheral blood, taken in a trial of Ad26.COV2.S vaccine versus placebo. This TCR was sampled from a person between 18 and 65 years old who received the Ad26.COV2.S COVID-19 vaccine or a placebo. The J gene is TRBJ1-1, the V gene TRBV18; D gene ambiguous. In nucleotides, the CDR3 is TGTGCCAGCTCATCCCAAGCTGAGGCTTTCTTT. Residues: CASSSQAEAFF.